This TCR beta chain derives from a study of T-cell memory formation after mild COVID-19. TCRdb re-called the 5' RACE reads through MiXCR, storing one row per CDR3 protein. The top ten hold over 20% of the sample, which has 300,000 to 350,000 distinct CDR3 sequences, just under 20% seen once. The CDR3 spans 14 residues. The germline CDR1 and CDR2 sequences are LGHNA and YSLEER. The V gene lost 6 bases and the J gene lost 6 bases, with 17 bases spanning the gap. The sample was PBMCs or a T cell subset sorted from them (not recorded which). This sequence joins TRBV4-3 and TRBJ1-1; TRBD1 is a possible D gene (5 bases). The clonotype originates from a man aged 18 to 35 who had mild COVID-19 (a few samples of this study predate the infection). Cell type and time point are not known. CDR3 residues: CASSKWAMTAEAFF. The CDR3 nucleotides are TGCGCCAGCAGTAAGTGGGCGATGACAGCTGAAGCTTTCTTT.